What follows are 20 T cell receptor beta chains derived from one specimen sequenced in a study of blood T cell repertoires in COVID-19. Profiling relied on immunoSEQ multiplex PCR, and the TCRdb table lists in-frame clones only, not all of them. The sample contains approximately 300,000 clones, roughly 85% of which appear only once. The sequenced sample was PBMCs or T cells enriched from blood (not recorded which). The source is a woman younger than 45 who had recovered from COVID-19.

V usage is TRBV7-2 and J usage is TRBJ2-3; 9 nucleotides align to TRBD2. Trimming cost V 5 bases and J 6 bases; bases outside gene matches: 9. Per the germline V gene, CDR1 is SGHTA and CDR2 is FQGNSA. The CDR3 has 15 residues. The CDR3 DNA is TGTGCCAGCAGCACCCCGGGACTAGCTCCGGATACGCAGTATTTT. This codes for CASSTPGLAPDTQYF.

The V and J genes are TRBV6-1 and TRBJ1-1; TRBD1 aligns across 7 bases. The CDR3 runs to 16 residues. CDR1 is MNHNS and CDR2 is SASEGT in the germline V gene. Trimming cost V 0 bases and J 4 bases; bases outside gene matches: 8. The CDR3 sequence is CASSEAPGTVGTEAFF. The CDR3 nucleotides read TGTGCCAGCAGTGAAGCGCCCGGGACAGTGGGCACTGAAGCTTTCTTT.

This chain connects TRBV5-6 to TRBJ1-4; 7 bases align to TRBD1. The V gene end was trimmed by 3 bases and the J gene end by 2 bases; junction bases not matched to a gene: 16. The germline V gene encodes CDR1 SGHDT and CDR2 YYEEEE. The CDR3 totals 19 residues. The CDR3 DNA reads as TGTGCCAGCAGCTGGGGGGACAGTCTCGGTGGTGGGACTAATGAAAAACTGTTTTTT. It yields the protein CASSWGDSLGGGTNEKLFF.

The table lists this clone with a count of one. V is TRBV2 and J is TRBJ2-7, with D maybe TRBD2 (6 bases). Germline V lookup: CDR1 SNHLY, CDR2 FYNNEI. This CDR3 is built from 18 residues. Trimming removed 4 bases from V and 5 bases from J, with 27 bases in between. CDR3 sequence (DNA): TGTGCCAGCAGTGCTAGACTTATACTCGGAGGGTACCCCCACGAGCAGTACTTC. This gives the protein CASSARLILGGYPHEQYF.

The chain recombines TRBV18 with TRBJ2-1, with a tentative D call TRBD2 (5 bases). The CDR3 is 15 residues long. CDR1 is KGHSH and CDR2 is LQKENI in the germline V gene. Between the trimmed V and J ends, which lost 6 bases and 4 bases, there was a span of 16 bases. The CDR3 protein is CASSLLGGRYNEQFF. The CDR3 coding sequence is TGTGCCAGCTCCCTACTAGGCGGCCGTTACAATGAGCAGTTCTTC.

This chain uses TRBV5-1 with TRBJ1-1, with a tentative D call TRBD1 (5 bases). The V end was cut by 4 bases, the J end by 1 base, with 14 bases between. Germline V gene sequence: CDR1 SGHRS, CDR2 YFSETQ. This CDR3 contains 15 residues. The CDR3 nucleotides read TGCGCCAGCAGCCCCCGGGACTCACGGAACACTGAAGCTTTCTTT. Encoded protein: CASSPRDSRNTEAFF.

This rearrangement joins TRBV28 to TRBJ2-4, with D maybe TRBD2 (6 bases). CDR1 and CDR2 from the germline V gene are MDHEN and SYDVKM. There are 14 residues in the CDR3. V lost 8 bases and J 3 bases, leaving 14 bases between the germline ends. CDR3 DNA: TGTGCCAGCGGAATTCAGGGAGGCAAAAACATTCAGTACTTC. This gives the protein CASGIQGGKNIQYF.

CDR3 coding DNA: TGTGCCACCACTACCCAGGTCACTGAAGCTTTCTTT. This codes for CATTTQVTEAFF. This chain uses TRBV24-1 with TRBJ1-1, with D unresolved. The V gene lost 8 bases and the J gene lost 4 bases, with 10 bases spanning the gap. Looked up from germline, CDR1 is KGHDR and CDR2 is SFDVKD. The CDR3 covers 12 residues.

There are a few counts of this clone. The chain combines TRBV7-2 with TRBJ2-7; D is ambiguous. Germline lookup yields CDR1 SGHTA and CDR2 FQGNSA. CDR3 length: 15 amino acids. The ends were cut back, 1 base at V and 6 bases at J, with 16 bases in the middle. The CDR3 protein is CASSLVPQARSEQYF. As DNA, the CDR3 is TGTGCCAGCAGCTTAGTGCCTCAAGCTAGATCCGAGCAGTACTTC.

This chain links TRBV7-9 with TRBJ2-3, with 10 bases identical to TRBD1. CDR1 and CDR2 (germline): SEHNR, FQNEAQ (reference sequence). The junction had 6 bases not matched to a gene; V was cut back by 4 bases and J by 2 bases. The CDR3 is 16 amino acids. The CDR3 sequence is CASSSRTGGDTDTQYF. CDR3 in DNA: TGTGCCAGCAGCTCTAGGACAGGGGGGGACACAGATACGCAGTATTTT.

This clone was observed a few times. The chain uses TRBV28 and TRBJ1-5; a possible D gene is TRBD1 (6 bases). This CDR3 is 15 amino acids long. Deletions cut 3 bases from V and 6 bases from J, with 15 bases between. Germline values: CDR1 MDHEN, CDR2 SYDVKM. The CDR3 is CASSFLQGRFQPQHF. CDR3 DNA: TGTGCCAGCAGTTTCTTACAGGGTCGTTTTCAGCCCCAGCATTTT.

This chain links TRBV3-1 (or the pseudogene TRBV3-2) with TRBJ1-2; no reliable D call. Germline V lookup: CDR1 LGHDT, CDR2 YNNKEL (reference sequence). The V end lost 4 bases, the J end lost 4 bases, and 10 bases lay between the germline ends. CDR3 length: 13 amino acids. CDR3 sequence (DNA): TGTGCCAGCAGCCCCGGACTCCTCTATGGCTACACCTTC. Its protein product is CASSPGLLYGYTF.

The rearrangement links TRBV18 to TRBJ1-1, with a tentative D call TRBD1 (6 bases). The V end was cut by 3 bases, the J end by 7 bases, with 12 bases between. The V gene's germline CDR1 is KGHSH and CDR2 LQKENI. The CDR3 spans 13 residues. CDR3 sequence reads: CASSPGTTNEAFF. In DNA form, the CDR3 reads TGTGCCAGCTCACCGGGGACAACAAATGAAGCTTTCTTT.

This chain connects TRBV28 to TRBJ2-6; the D is unclear. V lost 5 bases to trimming and J lost 0 bases, with 8 bases between them. CDR1 MDHEN and CDR2 SYDVKM come from the germline V gene. The CDR3 runs 15 residues. The CDR3 bases are TGTGCCAGCAGTCCTCATAGCTCTGGGGCCAACGTCCTGACTTTC. Translation: CASSPHSSGANVLTF.

This chain uses TRBV19 with TRBJ2-2; 7 nucleotides match TRBD1. The V segment lost 3 bases and the J segment 1 base; nucleotides outside the gene matches: 5. The V gene's germline CDR1 is LNHDA and CDR2 SQIVND (reference sequence). The CDR3 consists of 16 residues. CDR3 loop: CASSMYRGWNTGELFF. In DNA, the CDR3 is TGTGCCAGTAGTATGTACAGGGGCTGGAACACCGGGGAGCTGTTTTTT.

The CDR3 protein is CASSVGTAAYEQYF. The CDR3 DNA reads as TGTGCCAGCAGCGTGGGGACAGCCGCCTACGAGCAGTACTTC. V is TRBV9 and J is TRBJ2-7; 7 bases map to TRBD1. Trimming took 2 bases from V and 2 from J; bases not matched to a gene: 4. Germline CDR1 and CDR2: SGDLS and YYNGEE. CDR3 length: 14 residues.

The chain has TRBV19 and TRBJ2-6; perhaps TRBD1 as D (6 bases). V lost 5 bases and J 0 bases, leaving 11 bases between the germline ends. Germline V gene data show CDR1 as LNHDA and CDR2 as SQIVND (reference sequence). The CDR3 contains 16 residues. The CDR3 loop reads CASSLDSYSGANVLTF. Here the CDR3 DNA reads TGTGCCAGTAGTTTGGACAGCTACTCTGGGGCCAACGTCCTGACTTTC.

The rearrangement uses TRBV29-1 and TRBJ2-3; D is perhaps TRBD2 (7 bases). The ends were cut back, 3 bases at V and 4 bases at J, with 14 bases in the middle. The germline V gene has CDR1 SQVTM and CDR2 ANQGSEA. The CDR3 has 14 amino acids. The CDR3 nucleotides read TGCAGCGTTGATGGGGGGGCAATTGCAGATACGCAGTATTTT. Translating it yields CSVDGGAIADTQYF.

This clone was seen only once. The V call is TRBV6-5, the J call TRBJ1-5, with D perhaps TRBD1 (6 bases). The CDR3 covers 13 residues. V was pared by 6 bases and J by 3 bases, with 9 bases between. In germline, CDR1 is MNHEY, CDR2 SVGAGI. The CDR3 spells CASRDSPNQPQHF. CDR3 sequence (DNA): TGTGCCAGCAGGGACAGCCCCAATCAGCCCCAGCATTTT.

J is TRBJ1-4 and V is TRBV27; D may be TRBD1 (6 bases). Trimming stripped 6 bases from V and 6 bases from J, with 8 bases between. Germline CDR1 reads MNHEY; CDR2 reads SMNVEV (reference sequence). The CDR3 loop spans 12 amino acids. The DNA for the CDR3 is TGTGCCAGCAGAAGACAGGATGAAAAACTGTTTTTT. Residues: CASRRQDEKLFF.